These 26 T cell receptor beta chains came from one sample sequenced in a study of blood T cells in healthy people across ages. Through a sample-barcoded 5' primer and a J-beta primer mix, a second PCR was run for about 6 to 12 cycles. TCRdb fed the 5' RACE reads into MiXCR, producing one record per CDR3 protein. Of approximately 800,000 distinct CDR3 sequences in the sample, 20% to 30% are singletons; the top ten hold 3%. The same data also contributed to another study, on T cells of mothers and their children.

Material for sequencing was blood. These receptors all stem from a boy aged 5-17 years in good health.

The chain is built from TRBV28 and TRBJ2-7; unclear D gene. CDR1 is MDHEN and CDR2 is SYDVKM in the germline V gene. Trimming took 5 bases from V and 2 from J, leaving 13 bases between them. This CDR3 contains 14 residues. The CDR3 coding sequence is TGTGCCAGCAGTGTCCTCCAAACGGCCTACGAGCAGTACTTC. Its translation: CASSVLQTAYEQYF.

This clonotype showed up just a few times. J is TRBJ1-2 and V is TRBV29-1; D remains ambiguous. Germline assignment: CDR1 SQVTM and CDR2 ANQGSEA. The germline V and J ends were trimmed by 4 bases and 4 bases, with 16 bases remaining between them. The CDR3 totals 14 residues. CDR3: CSVGGGSEGYGYTF. The CDR3, as DNA: TGCAGCGTTGGTGGCGGGTCGGAGGGCTATGGCTACACCTTC.

With respect to this clonotype: Germline and junction disagree at one end, which may indicate a read error. The gene calls are TRBV18 and TRBJ2-4; D gene unclear. The CDR3 covers 17 residues. Germline CDR1 is KGHSH and CDR2 is LQKENI. The CDR3 sequence is CASSPLTEPTTKNTQYF. CDR3 DNA sequence: TGTGCCAGCTCACCGCTGACGGAACCCACTACCAAAAACACTCAGTACTTC.

V gene TRBV6-5 combines with J gene TRBJ2-3; 9 bases match TRBD1. V trimming: 2 bases; J trimming: 5 bases; junction bases outside the gene matches: 5. The CDR3 totals 15 residues. Per the germline V gene, CDR1 is MNHEY and CDR2 is SVGAGI. The CDR3 DNA sequence: TGTGCCAGCAGTTACCGCACAGGGGGCATAGATACGCAGTATTTT. Its translation is CASSYRTGGIDTQYF.

This clonotype was observed a handful of times. This chain links TRBV12-3 or TRBV12-4 with TRBJ2-3, with 7 bases fitting TRBD2. CDR3 length: 15 amino acids. With 7 bases clipped from V and 4 bases from J, the junction kept 11 bases outside the gene matches. The CDR3 region has the DNA TGTGCCAGCAAACCCAACTCGGGGGGAGCAGATACGCAGTATTTT. It specifies CASKPNSGGADTQYF.

The chain couples TRBV14 to TRBJ2-1; possibly TRBD2 for D (5 bases). The V end was cut by 5 bases, the J end by 10 bases, with 12 bases between. This CDR3 spans 12 amino acids. Germline V gene lookup returns CDR1 SGHDN and CDR2 FVKESK. The CDR3: CASSSGLGEQFF. CDR3 nucleotides: TGTGCCAGCAGCAGCGGCCTGGGGGAGCAGTTCTTC.

The genes are TRBV6-1 and TRBJ1-3; D is uncertain. V lost 6 bases to trimming and J lost 4 bases, with 10 bases between them. The CDR3 is 13 residues long. Looked up from germline, CDR1 is MNHNS and CDR2 is SASEGT. The CDR3 nucleotides are TGTGCCAGCAGGACGCTGGACGGAAACACCATATATTTT. Its protein is CASRTLDGNTIYF.

This clonotype appeared once. This sequence joins TRBV2 and TRBJ2-7; D call uncertain. The germline CDR1 and CDR2 sequences are SNHLY and FYNNEI. The CDR3 is 13 amino acids. Trimming took 5 bases from V and 4 from J, leaving 12 bases between them. The CDR3 nucleotides are TGTGCCAGCAGTTCAGTCCAGCTATACGAGCAGTACTTC. It translates to CASSSVQLYEQYF. The full variable domain, rest sourced from reference TRBV2 and TRBJ2-7, is EPEVTQTPSHQVTQMGQEVILRCVPISNHLYFYWYRQILGQKVEFLVSFYNNEISEKSEIFDDQFSVERPDGSNFTLKIRSTKLEDSAMYFCASSSVQLYEQYFGPGTRLTVT.

This chain connects TRBV20-1 to TRBJ1-1, with D maybe TRBD1 (6 bases). V lost 6 bases to trimming and J lost 0 bases, with 23 bases between them. Germline V gives CDR1 DFQATT, CDR2 SNEGSKA (reference sequence). The length of the CDR3 is 17 residues. The DNA of the CDR3 is TGCAGTGCCAAGGGGGGGGCAGGGAGGTTTTTGAACACTGAAGCTTTCTTT. Amino acid sequence: CSAKGGAGRFLNTEAFF.

This clonotype has only a few counts. V gene TRBV11-2 combines with J gene TRBJ2-5, with no clear D. This CDR3 comprises 12 residues. In germline, CDR1 is SGHAT, CDR2 FQNNGV. V lost 5 bases, J lost 5 bases, and 9 bases lay in between. CDR3 DNA: TGTGCCAGCAGCCCGACGTGGGAGACCCAGTACTTC. This codes for CASSPTWETQYF.

The J gene is TRBJ1-5, the V gene TRBV6-1; D is undetermined. Germline CDR1 is MNHNS and CDR2 is SASEGT. The CDR3 has 14 residues. Trimming left V 0 bases short and J 2 bases short, with 5 bases between. CDR3 nucleotides: TGTGCCAGCAGTGAAGCCAGTCGCAATCAGCCCCAGCATTTT. It yields the protein CASSEASRNQPQHF.

This clonotype was detected ten times or more. The chain joins TRBV20-1 to TRBJ2-1, with TRBD2 matching over 11 bases. Germline CDR1 and CDR2: DFQATT and SNEGSKA (reference sequence). Trimming removed 3 bases from V and 1 base from J; junction bases left unmatched: 8. The CDR3 consists of 17 residues. CDR3 amino acids: CSARDRSGGESYNEQFF. The CDR3 bases are TGCAGTGCTAGGGATCGTAGCGGGGGGGAATCCTACAATGAGCAGTTCTTC.

This clonotype was seen a few times. CDR3 loop: CSAKSYEQYF. The CDR3 nucleotides read TGCAGTGCTAAAAGCTACGAGCAGTACTTC. V and J are TRBV20-1 and TRBJ2-7, with D unclear. The CDR3 is 10 residues long. Germline CDR1 reads DFQATT; CDR2 reads SNEGSKA (reference sequence). V gave up 4 bases and J gave up 3 bases, with 4 bases separating them.

CDR3 nucleotide sequence: TGTGCCAGCAGCTACTACCGGGACAGAGAATTTTATGGCTACACCTTC. It codes for CASSYYRDREFYGYTF. The chain has TRBV13 and TRBJ1-2; 7 bases match TRBD1. The CDR3 extends over 16 amino acids. Germline lookup yields CDR1 PRHDT and CDR2 FYEKMQ (reference sequence). V gave up 4 bases and J gave up 5 bases; unmatched junction bases: 13. Filled out from reference TRBV13 and TRBJ1-2, the complete variable domain reads AAGVIQSPRHLIKEKRETATLKCYPIPRHDTVYWYQQGPGQDPQFLISFYEKMQSDKGSIPDRFSAQQFSDYHSELNMSSLELGDSALYFCASSYYRDREFYGYTFGSGTRLTVV.

This chain connects TRBV6-1 to TRBJ2-1, with no clear D. The CDR3 totals 14 residues. Trimming removed 7 bases at V and 0 bases at J, with 10 bases between. Per germline, CDR1 MNHNS and CDR2 SASEGT. This CDR3 is CASTWRSSYNEQFF. The CDR3 nucleotides read TGTGCCAGCACCTGGCGGAGCTCCTACAATGAGCAGTTCTTC.

Written as DNA, the CDR3 is TGCGCCAGCGGGCTAGCGGGAGGACACGCGAGCTCCTACGAGCAGTACTTC. Encoded protein: CASGLAGGHASSYEQYF. V usage is TRBV5-1 and J usage is TRBJ2-7; 11 nucleotides align to TRBD2. Losses at the gene ends were 7 bases for V and 0 bases for J; bases not matched to a gene: 12. This CDR3 spans 17 amino acids. Germline CDR1 SGHRS, CDR2 YFSETQ.

The V call is TRBV20-1, the J call TRBJ2-1, with D perhaps assigned TRBD1 or TRBD2 (6 bases each). CDR1 is DFQATT and CDR2 is SNEGSKA in the germline V gene (reference sequence). The CDR3 loop spans 14 amino acids. Trimming took 2 bases from V and 0 from J, leaving 8 bases between them. The CDR3 region has the DNA TGCAGTGCTAGAAGGGGGGCCTCCTACAATGAGCAGTTCTTC. This sequence encodes CSARRGASYNEQFF.

This clonotype has only a few counts. The chain employs TRBV7-8 and TRBJ2-3; the D gene is possibly TRBD1 (6 bases). V was shortened by 3 bases and J by 1 base, with 11 bases between the two germline ends. This CDR3 comprises 15 residues. CDR1 and CDR2 from the germline V gene are SGHVS and FQNEAQ. For the CDR3, the DNA is TGTGCCAGCAGCTTTCGCAGGGGCGGCACAGATACGCAGTATTTT. Encoded protein: CASSFRRGGTDTQYF.

The rearrangement links TRBV6-5 to TRBJ2-5; 13 bases fit TRBD2. The J call may be wrong; the DNA end is better matched by TRBJ2-1. CDR1 and CDR2 from the germline V gene are MNHEY and SVGAGI. CDR3 length: 14 residues. Here the CDR3 DNA reads TGTGCCAGCAGTACTAGCGGGGGGGCCGATGAGCAGTTCTTC. Translating gives CASSTSGGADEQFF.

This clonotype was observed a few times. V is TRBV7-9 and J is TRBJ2-5; TRBD1 might be the D (5 bases). The germline CDR1 and CDR2 sequences are SEHNR and FQNEAQ (reference sequence). The CDR3 is made up of 15 amino acids. With 5 bases removed from V and 2 bases from J, the gap between germline ends came to 15 bases. The CDR3 protein is CASSPGAGWQETQYF. The CDR3 coding sequence is TGTGCCAGCAGCCCCGGTGCAGGGTGGCAAGAGACCCAGTACTTC. The full variable domain, with the rest looked up from reference TRBV7-9 and TRBJ2-5, is DTGVSQNPRHKITKRGQNVTFRCDPISEHNRLYWYRQTLGQGPEFLTYFQNEAQLEKSRLLSDRFSAERPKGSFSTLEIQRTEQGDSAMYLCASSPGAGWQETQYFGPGTRLLVL.

The chain employs TRBV9 and TRBJ2-3; D tentatively reads TRBD1 or TRBD2 (5 bases each). The CDR3 loop spans 15 amino acids. Deletions cut 3 bases from V and 0 bases from J, with 11 bases between. Germline V gene sequence: CDR1 SGDLS, CDR2 YYNGEE. CDR3 sequence: CASSAQGDSTDTQYF. The CDR3 nucleotides read TGTGCCAGCAGCGCGCAGGGAGATAGCACAGATACGCAGTATTTT.

This clonotype was counted between two and nine times. CDR3 DNA sequence: TGTGCTAGTGGTTTGGTCTCCACTGGGCAAGAGACCCAGTACTTC. It is translated as CASGLVSTGQETQYF. The V call is TRBV12-5, the J call TRBJ2-5; the D is unclear. The ends were cut back, 0 bases at V and 2 bases at J, with 10 bases in the middle. Germline-derived CDR1 and CDR2 are LGHNT and FRNRAP. There are 15 residues in the CDR3.

The chain couples TRBV3-1 to TRBJ1-4; 8 bases line up with TRBD1. The CDR3 totals 15 residues. The junction had 1 base not matched to a gene; V was cut back by 1 base and J by 3 bases. CDR1 is LGHDT, CDR2 YNNKEL, per germline (reference sequence). The CDR3 DNA reads as TGTGCCAGCAGCCAAGGCAGGGGGCCTAATGAAAAACTGTTTTTT. Translating gives CASSQGRGPNEKLFF.

This rearrangement joins TRBV19 to TRBJ2-7; 9 bases align to TRBD2. The CDR3 length is 16 residues. Germline lookup yields CDR1 LNHDA and CDR2 SQIVND (reference sequence). With V trimmed by 5 bases and J by 0 bases, 8 bases remained unmatched. The CDR3 DNA sequence: TGTGCCAGTAGTTTAAGCGGGGGGATCGCCTCCTACGAGCAGTACTTC. Translating gives CASSLSGGIASYEQYF.

In its sample, this clonotype was seen a few times. The chain uses TRBV4-1 and TRBJ1-4, with D possibly being TRBD1 (6 bases). From germline, CDR1 is MGHRA and CDR2 YSYEKL. V lost 0 bases, J lost 5 bases, and 13 bases lay in between. The CDR3 extends over 16 amino acids. The CDR3 DNA is TGCGCCAGCAGCCAAGAGGGGGGGCTCGCGAATGAAAAACTGTTTTTT. It encodes CASSQEGGLANEKLFF.

Only a few counts were recorded for this clonotype. The V and J genes are TRBV27 and TRBJ2-7, with 9 bases identical to TRBD2. Unmatched junction bases numbered 2, after V lost 5 bases and J lost 0 bases. Germline V gene data show CDR1 as MNHEY and CDR2 as SMNVEV (reference sequence). The CDR3 extends over 14 amino acids. CDR3 DNA: TGTGCCAGCAGTCAGCGGGGGGCCTCCTACGAGCAGTACTTC. Amino acids: CASSQRGASYEQYF.